This TCR beta chain was documented in a study of blood T cell repertoires in COVID-19. Study-wide context: The cDNA or gDNA used as material had been derived from T cells, B-cell-depleted T cells, or PBMCs.

How the authors handled the data: Amplified reference gene primers provided the basis for estimating nucleated cell counts. The assay was immunoSEQ multiplex PCR, and TCRdb's table has in-frame clones only and misses some. The V and J calls and clone size come from that table; D and trimming were worked out from the DNA. The repertoire holds around 100,000 clones, with roughly 84% as singletons. The CDR3 has 16 amino acids. The ends were cut back, 1 base at V and 7 bases at J, with 14 bases in the middle. Germline-derived CDR1 and CDR2 are LGHNA and YSLEER. This chain uses TRBV4-3 with TRBJ1-6, with D possibly matching TRBD1 (6 bases). The sequencing input was peripheral blood. The clonotype originates from a human donor in a cohort sampled during active COVID-19. CDR3 DNA: TGCGCCAGCAGCCAAGGCGCACAGGGAGAGAATTCACCCCTCCACTTT. This translates into CASSQGAQGENSPLHF.